This T cell receptor (beta chain) is drawn from a study of cytomegalovirus exposure and HLA in healthy donors. This clone was detected only a few times. Its antigen remains unknown. Study results and caveats: Exclusion as indistinguishable affected some V segments, including TRBV6-2 and TRBV6-3. The study recorded 164 TCR beta chains that were cytomegalovirus-associated. A link between a missense DCLRE1C variant and TCR beta V- and J-gene trimming emerged from a later analysis. In a later analysis, HLA-associated TCR beta chains were more clonally expanded than equally common others.

PCR primers comprised 60 Vbeta and 13 Jbeta primers. Generated by immunoSEQ multiplex PCR, the TCRdb table keeps only in-frame clones and is missing some. Among about 120,000 clones listed, around 76% were seen once. This CDR3 is built from 16 residues. CDR1 and CDR2 from the germline V gene are SGHAT and FQNNGV. The V segment lost 8 bases and the J segment 6 bases; nucleotides outside the gene matches: 14. J is TRBJ2-4 and V is TRBV11-2, with TRBD1 identical over 9 bases. The sequence derives from a male donor in good health and CMV-seronegative. The specimen sequenced was PBMCs. CDR3 in amino acids: CASRTYRGQEGNIQYF. The DNA for the CDR3 is TGTGCCAGCCGGACTTACAGGGGGCAAGAGGGAAACATTCAGTACTTC.